Shown below are 27 T cell receptor beta chains from a single sample sequenced in a study of T cell repertoires in ileal Crohn's disease (dated 2019 in TCRdb). Library preparation used the immunoSEQ multiplex PCR assay. The clones in this table, taken by TCRdb from immuneACCESS, are in-frame only. Not every clone is retained; where verified, under half of the shortfall comes from an unresolved V gene, and the cause of the rest is unknown. In this sample the table shows about 14,000 clones, about 73% of which occur a single time. The biggest ten clones account for 3.5% to 5.5% of the sample. Sequenced sample: ileal tissue. These receptors were obtained from an adult with Crohn's disease.

V usage is TRBV7-8 and J usage is TRBJ1-1; TRBD1 is a possible D gene (5 bases). The length of the CDR3 is 14 residues. Germline values: CDR1 SGHVS, CDR2 FQNEAQ. Trimming removed 6 bases at V and 2 bases at J, with 13 bases between. This CDR3 reads CASRQGRGNTEAFF. The CDR3 region has the DNA TGTGCCAGCAGACAAGGGAGGGGAAACACTGAAGCTTTCTTT. Supplemented by reference TRBV7-8 and TRBJ1-1, the full variable domain reads GAGVSQSPRYKVAKRGQDVALRCDPISGHVSLFWYQQALGQGPEFLTYFQNEAQLDKSGLPSDRFFAERPEGSVSTLKIQRTQQEDSAVYLCASRQGRGNTEAFFGQGTRLTVV.

The chain is built from TRBV14 and TRBJ1-1; D is ambiguous. V dropped 1 base and J dropped 4 bases, with 7 bases sitting between them. The germline gives CDR1 SGHDN, CDR2 FVKESK. The CDR3 has 13 residues. Here the CDR3 DNA reads TGTGCCAGCAGCCAAGGGCGACTCACTGAAGCTTTCTTT. It translates to CASSQGRLTEAFF.

This clone was counted a few times. This chain links TRBV7-8 with TRBJ1-5, with 7 bases aligning to TRBD1. CDR1 is SGHVS, CDR2 FQNEAQ, per germline. CDR3 length: 15 residues. Trimming removed 1 base from V and 1 base from J; junction bases left unmatched: 1. CDR3 DNA: TGTGCCAGCAGCTTAGGGACAGGCAGCAATCAGCCCCAGCATTTT. This encodes CASSLGTGSNQPQHF.

This clone was seen once. V usage is TRBV6-5 and J usage is TRBJ2-1; D might be TRBD2 (7 bases). V lost 7 bases, J lost 12 bases, and 22 bases lay in between. CDR1 is MNHEY, CDR2 SVGAGI, per germline. The CDR3 contains 14 residues. The CDR3 DNA is TGTGCCAGCAACGGGGCGGGGGCCTTGGGGGGGCAGTTCTTC. Translation: CASNGAGALGGQFF.

The V call is TRBV30, the J call TRBJ2-6; D not certain. This CDR3 is built from 16 residues. Germline CDR1 reads GTSNPN; CDR2 reads SVGIG (reference sequence). V gave up 4 bases and J gave up 0 bases, with 13 bases separating them. The DNA of the CDR3 is TGTGCCTGGACACGGGTAATAAGCTCTGGGGCCAACGTCCTGACTTTC. As protein: CAWTRVISSGANVLTF.

The gene calls are TRBV7-2 and TRBJ2-2; TRBD2 matches 8 bases. V shed 1 base, J shed 6 bases, and the junction held 4 bases outside the gene matches. Germline loops: CDR1 SGHTA, CDR2 FQGNSA. This CDR3 has 15 residues. Here the CDR3 DNA reads TGTGCCAGCAGCTTAGGCGGGGGGCACCCCGGGGAGCTGTTTTTT. This codes for CASSLGGGHPGELFF.

V gene TRBV6-5 combines with J gene TRBJ1-1; D not resolved. Germline CDR1 MNHEY, CDR2 SVGAGI. CDR3 length: 13 residues. Trimming shortened V by 6 bases and J by 4 bases, and 12 bases separated the two germline ends. CDR3 in amino acids: CASRNRGGTEAFF. The CDR3 DNA reads TGTGCCAGCAGGAACCGTGGAGGCACTGAAGCTTTCTTT.

The chain carries TRBV20-1 and TRBJ2-5, with D hard to call. V was trimmed by 6 bases and J by 0 bases, leaving 5 bases between them. From germline, CDR1 is DFQATT and CDR2 SNEGSKA (reference sequence). This CDR3 has 11 residues. The CDR3 spells CSARYQETQYF. CDR3 DNA sequence: TGCAGTGCCAGGTACCAAGAGACCCAGTACTTC.

The DNA for the CDR3 is TGTGCCAGCAGTTGGGGGACAGGGGGCAAGAACACTGAAGCTTTCTTT. Its protein is CASSWGTGGKNTEAFF. The J gene is TRBJ1-1, the V gene TRBV27; 12 positions agree with TRBD1. The CDR3 contains 16 residues. The ends lost 4 bases at V and 1 base at J; junction bases unmatched: 4. CDR1 and CDR2 (germline): MNHEY, SMNVEV (reference sequence).

This chain joins TRBV5-5 and TRBJ2-3, with 8 bases lining up with TRBD1. Looked up from germline, CDR1 is SGHKS and CDR2 is YYEKEE (reference sequence). This CDR3 spans 17 amino acids. After removal of 4 bases from V and 0 bases from J, the junction contained 10 bases not matched to a gene. CDR3 nucleotide sequence: TGTGCCAGCAGCGTTGGGGCCGGGACAGGAAGCACAGATACGCAGTATTTT. The encoded protein is CASSVGAGTGSTDTQYF.

The rearrangement uses TRBV19 and TRBJ1-5, with D perhaps matching TRBD1 (5 bases). This CDR3 is 15 amino acids long. Germline V CDR1 and CDR2: LNHDA, SQIVND (reference sequence). Trimming removed 7 bases at V and 0 bases at J, with 13 bases between. The CDR3 spells CASTPRGGSNQPQHF. In nucleotides, the CDR3 is TGTGCCAGTACCCCCCGGGGGGGTAGCAATCAGCCCCAGCATTTT.

The chain carries TRBV5-1 and TRBJ2-5; 7 positions agree with TRBD2. Germline V gene sequence: CDR1 SGHRS, CDR2 YFSETQ. This CDR3 contains 14 residues. The trim removed 9 bases at V and 5 bases at J, leaving 13 bases unmatched. This chain's CDR3 is CATRRAGFGETQYF. The CDR3 bases are TGCGCCACCAGGAGAGCGGGGTTTGGGGAGACCCAGTACTTC.

The chain links TRBV2 to TRBJ1-6; the match to TRBD1 covers 8 bases. After removal of 4 bases from V and 10 bases from J, the junction contained 12 bases not matched to a gene. The CDR3 has 16 residues. The germline V gene has CDR1 SNHLY and CDR2 FYNNEI. CDR3 loop: CASSAYPATGGSPLHF. The CDR3 coding sequence is TGTGCCAGCAGTGCCTACCCAGCAACAGGGGGATCACCCCTCCACTTT.

The chain combines TRBV5-1 with TRBJ2-5, with D perhaps TRBD1 (6 bases). The CDR3 consists of 15 residues. Per the germline V gene, CDR1 is SGHRS and CDR2 is YFSETQ. Deletions cut 2 bases from V and 5 bases from J, with 16 bases between. CDR3 protein: CASSFYQGKEETQYF. The CDR3 DNA reads as TGCGCCAGCAGCTTTTATCAGGGGAAGGAGGAGACCCAGTACTTC.

This clone was picked up a small number of times. The chain couples TRBV7-9 to TRBJ2-7; 7 nucleotides agree with TRBD1. This CDR3 has 11 amino acids. Germline CDR1 SEHNR, CDR2 FQNEAQ (reference sequence). Trimming cost V 6 bases and J 9 bases; bases outside gene matches: 5. The CDR3 DNA reads TGTGCCAGCAGGCGGACAGGCGGGCAGTACTTC. Encoded protein: CASRRTGGQYF.

This clone occurred a few times. The chain has TRBV2 and TRBJ2-3, with D maybe TRBD2 (5 bases). The ends were cut back, 6 bases at V and 5 bases at J, with 15 bases in the middle. CDR1 and CDR2 (germline): SNHLY, FYNNEI. The CDR3 totals 14 residues. CDR3 DNA sequence: TGTGCCAGCAGGAGAGGGTCAACTCAAGATACGCAGTATTTT. Translation gives CASRRGSTQDTQYF.

This rearrangement joins TRBV30 to TRBJ1-1; D remains unclear. Germline assignment: CDR1 GTSNPN and CDR2 SVGIG (reference sequence). The CDR3 spans 13 residues. V was trimmed by 3 bases and J by 0 bases, leaving 8 bases between them. The DNA for the CDR3 is TGTGCCTGGAGAACAGCTTTGAACACTGAAGCTTTCTTT. This codes for CAWRTALNTEAFF.

The V gene is TRBV2, the J gene TRBJ1-2, with D unclear. The CDR3 extends over 16 amino acids. Germline CDR1 is SNHLY and CDR2 is FYNNEI. V gave up 9 bases and J gave up 7 bases, with 27 bases separating them. As DNA, the CDR3 is TGTGCCAGTCAGGTACCGGACCGCTACCGGACTGGTGGCTACACCTTC. Translation: CASQVPDRYRTGGYTF.

This clone was counted between two and nine times. The V and J genes are TRBV12-5 and TRBJ2-2; no firm D call. CDR1 is LGHNT, CDR2 FRNRAP, per germline. V lost 1 base to trimming and J lost 3 bases, with 3 bases between them. The CDR3 spans 13 residues. In DNA, the CDR3 is TGTGCTAGTGGTTTGGACTACACCGGGGAGCTGTTTTTT. Translation gives CASGLDYTGELFF.

This clone has only a few counts. In DNA form, the CDR3 reads TGTGCCAGCAGCCCATGGACAGGGGTCACTAATGAAAAACTGTTTTTT. Encoded protein: CASSPWTGVTNEKLFF. The chain couples TRBV14 to TRBJ1-4; 9 bases fit TRBD1. V was pared by 4 bases and J by 2 bases, with 5 bases of the junction left unmatched. Germline V gives CDR1 SGHDN, CDR2 FVKESK. This CDR3 region has 16 residues.

This chain links TRBV19 with TRBJ2-3; D not resolved. The CDR3 has 16 amino acids. V shed 3 bases and J shed 0 bases, with 13 bases lying between them. Germline V CDR1 and CDR2: LNHDA, SQIVND (reference sequence). The CDR3 loop reads CASSMSVISSTDTQYF. The DNA for the CDR3 is TGTGCCAGTAGTATGAGTGTGATTTCTAGCACAGATACGCAGTATTTT.

This chain connects TRBV7-3 to TRBJ1-6; TRBD1 matches 7 bases. Germline V gives CDR1 SGHTA, CDR2 FQGTGA. This CDR3 has 14 amino acids. J lost 7 bases, V lost 4 bases, and 4 bases had no gene match. The CDR3 coding sequence is TGTGCCAGCAGCTCTGGACAGGCAAATTCACCCCTCCACTTT. This codes for CASSSGQANSPLHF.

The chain carries TRBV5-1 and TRBJ2-1; 9 bases are shared with TRBD2. The CDR3 loop spans 19 amino acids. Germline lookup yields CDR1 SGHRS and CDR2 YFSETQ. Germline trimming cut 4 bases from V and 4 bases from J; bases unmatched to any gene: 18. This CDR3 is CASSPAFIAGERTYNEQFF. DNA of the CDR3: TGCGCCAGCAGCCCCGCTTTCATAGCGGGGGAGAGGACTTACAATGAGCAGTTCTTC.

CDR3 nucleotides: TGTGCAGCGGGCCGGGACGGGTCTTCCTACGAGCAGTACTTC. As protein: CAAGRDGSSYEQYF. V gene TRBV6-5 combines with J gene TRBJ2-7, with a tentative D call TRBD2 (6 bases). Per the germline V gene, CDR1 is MNHEY and CDR2 is SVGAGI. CDR3 size: 14 residues.

V is TRBV15 and J is TRBJ1-2; TRBD1 aligns across 11 bases. From germline, CDR1 is LNHNV and CDR2 YYDKDF (reference sequence). This CDR3 comprises 12 residues. V trimming: 7 bases; J trimming: 8 bases; junction bases outside the gene matches: 3. The CDR3 reads CATTGQGEGYTF. In DNA, the CDR3 is TGTGCCACCACGGGACAGGGGGAAGGCTACACCTTC.

This rearrangement joins TRBV27 to TRBJ2-7; 8 positions match TRBD1. Germline V gene data show CDR1 as MNHEY and CDR2 as SMNVEV (reference sequence). This CDR3 spans 14 amino acids. V shed 6 bases and J 3 bases; nucleotides not matched to a gene: 7. The CDR3: CASSRGRFGYEQYF. As DNA, the CDR3 is TGTGCCAGCAGCAGGGGGCGCTTCGGCTACGAGCAGTACTTC.

V is TRBV30 and J is TRBJ2-1; perhaps TRBD1 as D (6 bases). Per germline, CDR1 GTSNPN and CDR2 SVGIG (reference sequence). This CDR3 is 13 amino acids long. The V and J ends lost 3 bases and 0 bases respectively, with 6 bases between them. The CDR3 spells CAWRGHSYNEQFF. CDR3 DNA: TGTGCCTGGAGGGGACACTCCTACAATGAGCAGTTCTTC. Complete variable domain (other parts from reference TRBV30 and TRBJ2-1): SQTIHQWPATLVQPVGSPLSLECTVEGTSNPNLYWYRQAAGRGLQLLFYSVGIGQISSEVPQNLSASRPQDRQFILSSKKLLLSDSGFYLCAWRGHSYNEQFFGPGTRLTVL.